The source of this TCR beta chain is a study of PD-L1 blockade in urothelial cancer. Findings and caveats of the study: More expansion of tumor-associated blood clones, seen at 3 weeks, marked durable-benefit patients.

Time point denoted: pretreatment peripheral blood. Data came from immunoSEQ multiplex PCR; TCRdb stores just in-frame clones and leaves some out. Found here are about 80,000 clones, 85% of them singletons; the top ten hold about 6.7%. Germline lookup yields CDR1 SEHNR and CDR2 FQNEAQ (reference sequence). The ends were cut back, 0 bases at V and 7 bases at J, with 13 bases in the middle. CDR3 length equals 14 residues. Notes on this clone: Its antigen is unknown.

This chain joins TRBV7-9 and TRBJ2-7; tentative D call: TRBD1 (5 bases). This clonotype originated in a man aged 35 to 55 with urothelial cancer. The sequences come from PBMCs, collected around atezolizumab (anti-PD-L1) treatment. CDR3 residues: CASSLAAGFNEQYF. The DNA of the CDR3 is TGTGCCAGCAGCTTAGCGGCAGGGTTTAATGAGCAGTACTTC.